The 6 T cell receptor beta chains in this list originate from one sample, sequenced in a study of shared clonotypes between healthy human individuals. Assay: immunoSEQ multiplex PCR; the TCRdb copy retains only in-frame clones and omits some. The sample has about 1.1 million clones; 60% to 80% are singletons. The sample was memory CD4+ T cells from PBMCs. As for subset: CD45RA-negative fraction. The receptors stem from a young man in good health. Some clones in this sample may be carry-over from other donors' samples.

Notes on this clone: Additional DNA sequences in this sample encode the identical CDR3. The DNA for the CDR3 is TGTGCCAGCAGTGTCTACGAGCAGTACTTC. It specifies CASSVYEQYF. The chain is built from TRBV2 and TRBJ2-7; unclear D gene. The germline V gene encodes CDR1 SNHLY and CDR2 FYNNEI. The CDR3 is 10 residues long. The germline V and J ends were trimmed by 4 bases and 3 bases, with 1 base remaining between them.

In its sample, this clone was seen a few times. Other DNA sequences from this sample encode an identical CDR3 as well. The chain combines TRBV13 with TRBJ1-1, with unresolved D. Germline V CDR1 and CDR2: PRHDT, FYEKMQ (reference sequence). The CDR3 covers 12 residues. V lost 3 bases and J lost 2, with 4 bases in between. The CDR3 is CASSLPNTEAFF. The CDR3 nucleotides read TGTGCCAGCAGCTTGCCTAACACTGAAGCTTTCTTT.

The chain couples TRBV28 to TRBJ1-2; 8 nucleotides line up with TRBD1. V trimming: 6 bases; J trimming: 4 bases; junction bases outside the gene matches: 7. The CDR3 totals 14 residues. Per germline, CDR1 MDHEN and CDR2 SYDVKM. In DNA form, the CDR3 reads TGTGCCAGCAGATCGACAGGGGTTGCCTATGGCTACACCTTC. Amino acid sequence: CASRSTGVAYGYTF.

CDR3 loop: CASRGAEAGADEQYF. The CDR3 region has the DNA TGTGCCAGCAGGGGGGCGGAGGCGGGGGCAGACGAGCAGTACTTC. V usage is TRBV6-1 and J usage is TRBJ2-7; D might be TRBD2 (7 bases). The V and J ends lost 6 bases and 5 bases respectively, with 20 bases between them. The CDR3 runs 15 residues. Germline V gene data show CDR1 as MNHNS and CDR2 as SASEGT.

This clone has a single count. V usage is TRBV5-1 and J usage is TRBJ2-1; D gene uncertain. From germline, CDR1 is SGHRS and CDR2 YFSETQ. V lost 2 bases and J lost 6, with 12 bases in between. This CDR3 spans 14 amino acids. Here the CDR3 reads CASSFGQRTNEQFF. DNA for the CDR3: TGCGCCAGCAGCTTCGGGCAGAGGACCAATGAGCAGTTCTTC.

The chain combines TRBV11-2 with TRBJ2-5; 10 bases match TRBD1. Germline CDR1 reads SGHAT; CDR2 reads FQNNGV. After removal of 5 bases from V and 1 base from J, the junction contained 4 bases not matched to a gene. CDR3 size: 15 residues. CDR3 sequence reads: CASSNRDRGQETQYF. Here the CDR3 DNA reads TGTGCCAGCAGCAACCGGGACAGGGGCCAAGAGACCCAGTACTTC.